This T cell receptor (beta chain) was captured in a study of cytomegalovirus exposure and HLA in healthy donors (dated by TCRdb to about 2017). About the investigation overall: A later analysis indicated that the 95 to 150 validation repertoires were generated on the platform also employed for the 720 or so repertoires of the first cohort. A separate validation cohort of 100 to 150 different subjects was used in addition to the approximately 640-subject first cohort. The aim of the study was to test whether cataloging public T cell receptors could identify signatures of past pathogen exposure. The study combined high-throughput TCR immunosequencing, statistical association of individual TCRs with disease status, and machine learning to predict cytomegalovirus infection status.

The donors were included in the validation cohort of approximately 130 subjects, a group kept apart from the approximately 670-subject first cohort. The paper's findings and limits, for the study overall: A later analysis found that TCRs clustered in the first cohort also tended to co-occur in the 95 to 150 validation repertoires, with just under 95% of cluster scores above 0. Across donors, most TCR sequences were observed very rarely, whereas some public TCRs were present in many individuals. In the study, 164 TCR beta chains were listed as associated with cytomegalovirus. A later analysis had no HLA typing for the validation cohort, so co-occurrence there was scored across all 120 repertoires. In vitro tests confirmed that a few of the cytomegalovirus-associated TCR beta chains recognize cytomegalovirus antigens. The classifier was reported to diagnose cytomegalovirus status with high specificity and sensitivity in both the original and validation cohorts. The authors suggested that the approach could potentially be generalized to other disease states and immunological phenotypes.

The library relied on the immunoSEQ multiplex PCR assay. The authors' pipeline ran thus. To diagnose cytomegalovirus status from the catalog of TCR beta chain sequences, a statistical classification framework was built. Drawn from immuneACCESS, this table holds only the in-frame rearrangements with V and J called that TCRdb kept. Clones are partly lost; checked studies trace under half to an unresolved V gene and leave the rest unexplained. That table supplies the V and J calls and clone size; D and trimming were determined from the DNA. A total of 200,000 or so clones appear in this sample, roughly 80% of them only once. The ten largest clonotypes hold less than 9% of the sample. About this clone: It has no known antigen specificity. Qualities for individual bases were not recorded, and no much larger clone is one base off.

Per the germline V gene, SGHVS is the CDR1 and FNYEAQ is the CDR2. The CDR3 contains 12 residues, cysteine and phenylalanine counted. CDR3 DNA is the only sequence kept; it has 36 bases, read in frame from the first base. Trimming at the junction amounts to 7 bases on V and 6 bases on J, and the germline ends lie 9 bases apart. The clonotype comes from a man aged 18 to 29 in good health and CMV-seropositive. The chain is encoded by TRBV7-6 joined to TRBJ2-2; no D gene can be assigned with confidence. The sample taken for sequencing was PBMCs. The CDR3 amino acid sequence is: CASTLGSGELFF. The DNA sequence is TGTGCCAGCACCCTAGGATCCGGGGAGCTGTTTTTT.